Reported below is one T cell receptor beta chain. The antigen is undetermined. The CDR3 has 14 residues. V was cut by 3 bases and J by 7 bases, with 15 bases left in between. Germline assignment: CDR1 SEHNR and CDR2 FQNEAQ (reference sequence). The data were obtained in a study of regulatory T cells in long-lasting Graves disease. Study-level points and caveats: Persistent cases favored TRBV28, TRBJ1-2 and TRBJ2-5. A reduction in accuracy may have resulted from the small sample size.

According to the study, TCR beta libraries were built with iRepertoire HTBI primers and CDR3-region Arm-PCR. TCRdb redid the calling of the multiplex PCR reads with MiXCR, one entry per CDR3 protein. The data contain a few hundred thousand distinct CDR3 sequences, roughly 20% of them singletons. Described time point: persistent/refractory GD, antithyroid drugs over 5 years with positive TRAb. RNA extracted from PBMCs served as the sequencing template. The TCR originated in a woman in her forties with Graves disease. The sequenced sample was peripheral blood mononuclear cells (PBMCs), obtained when the disease was refractory, from a patient treated with antithyroid drugs. This chain connects TRBV7-9 to TRBJ1-2, with unresolved D. This chain's CDR3 is CASSFELIYGGYTF. In DNA, the CDR3 is TGTGCCAGCAGCTTTGAATTGATCTATGGTGGCTACACCTTC.